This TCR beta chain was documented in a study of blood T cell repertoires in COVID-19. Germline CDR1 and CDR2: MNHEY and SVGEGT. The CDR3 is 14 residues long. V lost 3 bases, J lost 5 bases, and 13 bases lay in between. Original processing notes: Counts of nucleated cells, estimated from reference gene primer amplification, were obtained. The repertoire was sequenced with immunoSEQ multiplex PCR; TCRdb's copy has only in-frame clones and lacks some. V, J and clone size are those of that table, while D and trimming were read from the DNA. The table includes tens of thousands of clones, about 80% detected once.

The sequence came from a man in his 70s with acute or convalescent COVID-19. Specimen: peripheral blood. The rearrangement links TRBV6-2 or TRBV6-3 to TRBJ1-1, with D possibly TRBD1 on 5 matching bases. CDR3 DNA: TGTGCCAGCAGTTATGTCCCAGGGATAACTGAAGCTTTCTTT. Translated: CASSYVPGITEAFF.